This TCR beta chain is from a study of regulatory T cells in long-lasting Graves disease. CDR1 is SQVTM, CDR2 ANQGSEA, per germline. The CDR3 spans 13 residues. The V end was cut by 4 bases, the J end by 3 bases, with 13 bases between. Construction of the TCR beta libraries employed iRepertoire HTBI primers in conjunction with Arm-PCR of CDR3 regions. From the multiplex PCR reads, TCRdb called clonotypes with MiXCR, one entry per CDR3 protein. The data hold 450,000 to 700,000 distinct CDR3 sequences, with approximately 12% observed a single time. This clonotype was detected ten times or more. Indicated time point: newly diagnosed GD, antithyroid drugs for less than 3 months. Preparation of the TCR library used RNA extracted from PBMCs. A further study also used this sample, focusing on T cells in Graves' hyperthyroidism and ophthalmopathy. That report adds: The diagnostic basis comprised clinical symptoms, serum thyroxine and TRAb, thyroid ultrasound and orbital computed tomography. HTBI primers were the set used in a first-round RT-PCR of the TCR CDR3. Most thyroid-expanded clonotypes above 0.001 were also found in blood.

Sequencing was performed on peripheral blood mononuclear cells (PBMCs), taken at new diagnosis, from a patient treated with antithyroid drugs. The TCR comes from a man between 25 and 39 years old with Graves disease. The chain combines TRBV29-1 with TRBJ2-7; a possible D gene is TRBD2 (5 bases). The CDR3 loop reads CSVAPVGSYEQYF. For the CDR3, the DNA is TGCAGCGTTGCCCCGGTGGGGAGCTACGAGCAGTACTTC.